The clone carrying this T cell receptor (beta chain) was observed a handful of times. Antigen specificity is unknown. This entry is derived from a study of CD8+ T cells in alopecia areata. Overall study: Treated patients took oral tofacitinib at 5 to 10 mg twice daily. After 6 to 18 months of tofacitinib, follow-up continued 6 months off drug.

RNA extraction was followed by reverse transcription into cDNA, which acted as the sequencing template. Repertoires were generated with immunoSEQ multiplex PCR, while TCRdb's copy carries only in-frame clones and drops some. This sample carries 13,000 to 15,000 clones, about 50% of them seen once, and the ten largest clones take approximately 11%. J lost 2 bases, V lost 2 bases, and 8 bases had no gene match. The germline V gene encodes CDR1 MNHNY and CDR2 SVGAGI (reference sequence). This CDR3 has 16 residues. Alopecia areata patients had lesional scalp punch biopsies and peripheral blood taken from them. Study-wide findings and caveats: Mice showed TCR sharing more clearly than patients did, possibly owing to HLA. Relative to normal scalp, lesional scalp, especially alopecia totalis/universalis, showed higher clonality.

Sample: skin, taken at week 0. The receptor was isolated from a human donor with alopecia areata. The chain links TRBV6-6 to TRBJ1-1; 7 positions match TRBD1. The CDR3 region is CASSYGGTVTNTEAFF. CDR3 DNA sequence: TGTGCCAGCAGTTACGGGGGGACAGTCACCAACACTGAAGCTTTCTTT.